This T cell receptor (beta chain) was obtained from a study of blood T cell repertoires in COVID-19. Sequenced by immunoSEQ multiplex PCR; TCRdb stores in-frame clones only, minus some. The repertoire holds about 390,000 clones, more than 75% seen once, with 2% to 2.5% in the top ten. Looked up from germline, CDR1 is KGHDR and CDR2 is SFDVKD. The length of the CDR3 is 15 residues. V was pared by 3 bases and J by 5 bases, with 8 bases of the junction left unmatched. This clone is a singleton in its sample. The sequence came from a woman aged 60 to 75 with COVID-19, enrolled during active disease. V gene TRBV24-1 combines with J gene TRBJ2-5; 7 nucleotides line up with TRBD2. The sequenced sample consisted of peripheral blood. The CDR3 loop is CATSDPRTSTETQYF. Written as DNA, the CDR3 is TGTGCCACCAGTGATCCCCGGACTAGTACGGAGACCCAGTACTTC.